Presented here are 6 T cell receptor beta chains from one specimen sequenced in a study of T cell responses to AZD1222 COVID-19 vaccine. The table came from immunoSEQ multiplex PCR; TCRdb's copy has only in-frame clones and leaves some out. The table lists around 180,000 clones, around 90% of them singletons. The material was peripheral blood, obtained on day 0 of AZD1222 vaccination. These receptors all stem from an adult in good health.

The J gene is TRBJ1-2, the V gene TRBV10-3, with 10 bases that match TRBD1. Looked up from germline, CDR1 is ENHRY and CDR2 is SYGVKD. CDR3 length: 16 amino acids. The trim removed 4 bases at V and 3 bases at J, leaving 8 bases unmatched. CDR3 sequence: CAISGDRGPRDYGYTF. As DNA, the CDR3 is TGTGCCATCAGTGGTGACAGGGGGCCAAGGGACTATGGCTACACCTTC.

V and J are TRBV5-1 and TRBJ2-1, with D maybe TRBD1 (5 bases). V gave up 4 bases and J gave up 3 bases, with 8 bases separating them. Germline CDR1 and CDR2: SGHRS and YFSETQ. This CDR3 has 13 amino acids. The CDR3 protein is CASSEQGYNEQFF. DNA of the CDR3: TGCGCCAGCAGCGAGCAGGGCTACAATGAGCAGTTCTTC.

This chain uses TRBV27 with TRBJ1-6; D is ambiguous. Per germline, CDR1 MNHEY and CDR2 SMNVEV (reference sequence). Trimming took off 3 bases at V and 0 bases at J, with 9 bases between the two ends. This CDR3 has 16 amino acids. The CDR3 protein is CASSLEVASYNSPLHF. Here the CDR3 DNA reads TGTGCCAGCAGTTTGGAAGTGGCCTCCTATAATTCACCCCTCCACTTT.

V and J are TRBV7-3 and TRBJ2-3; tentatively, D is TRBD1 or TRBD2 (6 bases each). Germline lookup yields CDR1 SGHTA and CDR2 FQGTGA. V lost 5 bases to trimming and J lost 3 bases, with 12 bases between them. The CDR3 runs to 14 residues. The CDR3 nucleotides are TGTGCCAGCAGCAGGGGGGCCGCGACAGATACGCAGTATTTT. As protein: CASSRGAATDTQYF.

This clone was counted between two and nine times. V is TRBV27 and J is TRBJ2-7; weak D call: TRBD2 (5 bases). Germline CDR1 is MNHEY and CDR2 is SMNVEV (reference sequence). The CDR3 sequence is 16 residues long. The V and J ends lost 2 bases and 2 bases respectively, with 16 bases between them. The CDR3 sequence: CASSLSWRAMAYEQYF. As DNA, the CDR3 is TGTGCCAGCAGTTTAAGTTGGCGGGCGATGGCCTACGAGCAGTACTTC.

V and J are TRBV7-9 and TRBJ2-3; TRBD2 matches 9 bases. Germline V gene data show CDR1 as SEHNR and CDR2 as FQNEAQ (reference sequence). CDR3 length: 15 amino acids. The junction had 5 bases not matched to a gene; V was cut back by 1 base and J by 6 bases. The CDR3 spells CASSLVRGGSDTQYF. The CDR3 bases are TGTGCCAGCAGCTTAGTGCGGGGGGGTTCGGATACGCAGTATTTT.